The rows below give T cell receptor beta chains drawn from one sample of a study of Tregs in tolerant kidney transplant recipients. Profiling relied on immunoSEQ multiplex PCR, and the TCRdb table lists in-frame clones only, not all of them. The sample holds about 120,000 clones, roughly 93% seen once. The sample was CD4+ T cells from blood. These receptors were obtained from a human donor in good health. CDR3s include the opening cysteine and the closing phenylalanine or tryptophan. A D gene is named only where the DNA matches it firmly. Clone size appears in some rows only: once, few, many, or a class for an expanded clone.

j_call: TRBJ2-7
clone_size: .
v_call: TRBV9
d_call: TRBD2
cdr3_nt: TGTGCCAGCATCCTGAATTGGGAGCGGGGGGCCTCGACCTACGAGCAGTACTTC
cdr3_aa: CASILNWERGASTYEQYF

j_call: TRBJ2-7
clone_size: .
v_call: TRBV5-6
d_call: .
cdr3_nt: TGTGCCAGCAGCTTCCGGTGGGACGAGCAGTACTTC
cdr3_aa: CASSFRWDEQYF

j_call: TRBJ2-1
clone_size: .
v_call: TRBV5-1
d_call: .
cdr3_nt: TGCGCCAGCAGCTTGCCCACGAGCTCCTACAATGAGCAGTTCTTC
cdr3_aa: CASSLPTSSYNEQFF

j_call: TRBJ2-4
clone_size: .
v_call: TRBV7-5
d_call: .
cdr3_nt: TGTGCCAGAAGCTTAGCTGAGGTCTTCTTAAACATTCAGTACTTC
cdr3_aa: CARSLAEVFLNIQYF

j_call: TRBJ1-5
clone_size: .
v_call: TRBV13
d_call: TRBD1
cdr3_nt: TGTGCCAGCAGCGGCAGGGACAGCCCCATGTATTTT
cdr3_aa: CASSGRDSPMYF

j_call: TRBJ2-5
clone_size: .
v_call: TRBV30
d_call: TRBD2
cdr3_nt: TGTGCCTGGAGTGTAGCGGGGCGCGCGACCCAGTACTTC
cdr3_aa: CAWSVAGRATQYF

j_call: TRBJ2-1
clone_size: .
v_call: TRBV9
d_call: .
cdr3_nt: TGTGCCAGCAGCGAAGGGGTAGTCACGGGGGAGCAGTTCTTC
cdr3_aa: CASSEGVVTGEQFF

j_call: TRBJ2-2
clone_size: .
v_call: TRBV5-1
d_call: TRBD1
cdr3_nt: TGCGCCAGCAGCACCCGACAGGGAACTACCGGGGAGCTGTTTTTT
cdr3_aa: CASSTRQGTTGELFF

j_call: TRBJ2-7
clone_size: .
v_call: TRBV2
d_call: .
cdr3_nt: TGTGCCAGCAGTGTTGGAAGGGGTGGCGAGCAGTACTTC
cdr3_aa: CASSVGRGGEQYF

j_call: TRBJ1-6
clone_size: .
v_call: TRBV30
d_call: .
cdr3_nt: TGTGCCTGGAGATATCGGACAGTGACGAGCTCCTATAATTCACCCCTCCACTTT
cdr3_aa: CAWRYRTVTSSYNSPLHF

j_call: TRBJ1-4
clone_size: .
v_call: TRBV9
d_call: TRBD1
cdr3_nt: TGTGCCAGCAGTCGGGACAGGGAAAAACTGTTTTTT
cdr3_aa: CASSRDREKLFF

j_call: TRBJ1-2
clone_size: .
v_call: TRBV5-4
d_call: TRBD1
cdr3_nt: TGTGCCAGCAGCTTGCCGACAGGGTACAACTATGGCTACACCTTC
cdr3_aa: CASSLPTGYNYGYTF

j_call: TRBJ2-7
clone_size: .
v_call: TRBV10-3
d_call: TRBD1
cdr3_nt: TGTGCCATTAACCCAGGGGGAAACTTGTACGAGCAGTACTTC
cdr3_aa: CAINPGGNLYEQYF

j_call: TRBJ1-5
clone_size: .
v_call: TRBV10-3
d_call: .
cdr3_nt: TGTGCCATCAGTGAGTCAGGGGCAGCAACTAGCAATCAGCCCCAGCATTTT
cdr3_aa: CAISESGAATSNQPQHF

j_call: TRBJ1-2
clone_size: .
v_call: TRBV18
d_call: .
cdr3_nt: TGTGCCAGCTCACCAAGGACAGATTATAACTATGGCTACACCTTC
cdr3_aa: CASSPRTDYNYGYTF

j_call: TRBJ1-1
clone_size: .
v_call: TRBV7-8
d_call: TRBD1
cdr3_nt: TGTGCCAGCAGCTTACGGACAGGGTCAGGTAGCGCTGAAGCTTTCTTT
cdr3_aa: CASSLRTGSGSAEAFF

j_call: TRBJ1-1
clone_size: .
v_call: TRBV25-1
d_call: .
cdr3_nt: TGTGCCAGCAGGCCACCATGGACGCTGAACACTGAAGCTTTCTTT
cdr3_aa: CASRPPWTLNTEAFF

j_call: TRBJ1-4
clone_size: .
v_call: TRBV6-1
d_call: TRBD1
cdr3_nt: TGTGCCAGCAGCCACGCCGGGACAGGGGATTTCGGGCTGTTTTTT
cdr3_aa: CASSHAGTGDFGLFF

j_call: TRBJ2-1
clone_size: .
v_call: TRBV30
d_call: .
cdr3_nt: TGTGCCTGGAGTGTAGGGCCAACCCTCTACAATGAGCAGTTCTTC
cdr3_aa: CAWSVGPTLYNEQFF

j_call: TRBJ2-3
clone_size: .
v_call: TRBV6-5
d_call: TRBD1
cdr3_nt: TGTGCCAGCAGGGACAGGGGGGCCCGGAGAGATACGCAGTATTTT
cdr3_aa: CASRDRGARRDTQYF

j_call: TRBJ2-5
clone_size: .
v_call: TRBV6-1
d_call: .
cdr3_nt: TGTGCCAGCAGTGAAACGGCAGTGAACCAAGAGACCCAGTACTTC
cdr3_aa: CASSETAVNQETQYF

j_call: TRBJ1-2
clone_size: once
v_call: TRBV11-2
d_call: .
cdr3_nt: TGTGCCAGCAGCTTTCGGAGCAGCTATGGCTACACCTTC
cdr3_aa: CASSFRSSYGYTF

j_call: TRBJ2-3
clone_size: .
v_call: TRBV6-6
d_call: TRBD1
cdr3_nt: TGTGCCAGCAGCCCTTGGACAGGGAGAACAGATACGCAGTATTTT
cdr3_aa: CASSPWTGRTDTQYF

j_call: TRBJ2-3
clone_size: .
v_call: TRBV21-1
d_call: .
cdr3_nt: TGTGCCAGCAGCATTGATGGACAGGGGAAGGACACAGATACGCAGTATTTT
cdr3_aa: CASSIDGQGKDTDTQYF

j_call: TRBJ2-7
clone_size: .
v_call: TRBV20-1
d_call: .
cdr3_nt: TGCAGTGCTAGAAGGGACGAGCAGTACTTC
cdr3_aa: CSARRDEQYF

j_call: TRBJ2-7
clone_size: .
v_call: TRBV10-3
d_call: TRBD2
cdr3_nt: TGTGCCATCAGTGAGGGGACTAGCGGGGCCCTCAGCTCCTACGAGCAGTACTTC
cdr3_aa: CAISEGTSGALSSYEQYF

j_call: TRBJ2-4
clone_size: .
v_call: TRBV2
d_call: TRBD2
cdr3_nt: TGTGCCAGCAGGGCGGGGGGGACCAAAAACATTCAGTACTTC
cdr3_aa: CASRAGGTKNIQYF

j_call: TRBJ2-3
clone_size: .
v_call: TRBV18
d_call: TRBD2
cdr3_nt: TGTGCCAGCTCACCCGCCGGGACTAGTCGCACAGATACGCAGTATTTT
cdr3_aa: CASSPAGTSRTDTQYF

j_call: TRBJ2-5
clone_size: .
v_call: TRBV2
d_call: TRBD2
cdr3_nt: TGTGCCAGCAGCGGATTAAGCGGGGGGCCGTTAGAGACCCAGTACTTC
cdr3_aa: CASSGLSGGPLETQYF

j_call: TRBJ1-5
clone_size: once
v_call: TRBV11-2
d_call: .
cdr3_nt: TGTGCCAGCAGCTTAGGTCGCGGGGACGCCCAGCATTTT
cdr3_aa: CASSLGRGDAQHF

j_call: TRBJ1-6
clone_size: .
v_call: TRBV2
d_call: .
cdr3_nt: TGTGCCGCCCGGGACACCGAACCCTCACCCCTCCACTTT
cdr3_aa: CAARDTEPSPLHF

j_call: TRBJ2-1
clone_size: .
v_call: TRBV4-2
d_call: .
cdr3_nt: TGTGCCAGCAGCCAAGCCGGGCGGGACGATGAGCAGTTCTTC
cdr3_aa: CASSQAGRDDEQFF

j_call: TRBJ2-2
clone_size: .
v_call: TRBV7-6
d_call: TRBD2
cdr3_nt: TGTGCCAGCAGCCGACGGGGTAGCGGGGGGGCCGCGAACACCGGGGAGCTGTTTTTT
cdr3_aa: CASSRRGSGGAANTGELFF

j_call: TRBJ1-1
clone_size: .
v_call: TRBV9
d_call: TRBD1
cdr3_nt: TGTGCCAGCAGCGTAGGATTTAGGGACAGGGGACGCACTGAAGCTTTCTTT
cdr3_aa: CASSVGFRDRGRTEAFF

j_call: TRBJ2-7
clone_size: .
v_call: TRBV10-3
d_call: .
cdr3_nt: TGTGCCACCGCGCAGGCGACCTACGAGCAGTACTTC
cdr3_aa: CATAQATYEQYF

j_call: TRBJ1-1
clone_size: .
v_call: TRBV5-1
d_call: TRBD1
cdr3_nt: TGCGCCAGCAGCTGGGGACAGGGGGCGGAAGCTTTCTTT
cdr3_aa: CASSWGQGAEAFF

j_call: TRBJ2-7
clone_size: .
v_call: TRBV5-1
d_call: .
cdr3_nt: TGCGCCAGCAGGTCTAGCTGGGGCGGAAACTACGAGCAGTACTTC
cdr3_aa: CASRSSWGGNYEQYF

j_call: TRBJ2-1
clone_size: .
v_call: TRBV5-1
d_call: .
cdr3_nt: TGCGCCAGCAGCTTGGGACACGGGGGCTACAATGAGCAGTTCTTC
cdr3_aa: CASSLGHGGYNEQFF

j_call: TRBJ2-5
clone_size: .
v_call: TRBV5-6
d_call: .
cdr3_nt: TGTGCCAGCAGCTTACGGCTCCAAGAGACCCAGTACTTC
cdr3_aa: CASSLRLQETQYF

j_call: TRBJ1-2
clone_size: .
v_call: TRBV6-5
d_call: .
cdr3_nt: TGTGCCAGCATCCTGGACAACTCCAACTATGGCTACACCTTC
cdr3_aa: CASILDNSNYGYTF

j_call: TRBJ1-2
clone_size: .
v_call: TRBV30
d_call: .
cdr3_nt: TGTGCCTGGAGTGTAGGGCAGAACTATGGCTACACCTTC
cdr3_aa: CAWSVGQNYGYTF

j_call: TRBJ2-3
clone_size: .
v_call: TRBV5-1
d_call: .
cdr3_nt: TGCGCCAGCAGTTATTTAGCGGCAGATACGCAGTATTTT
cdr3_aa: CASSYLAADTQYF

j_call: TRBJ1-4
clone_size: .
v_call: TRBV5-1
d_call: .
cdr3_nt: TGCGCCAGCAGCTACCAAGGGGATGAAAAACTGTTTTTT
cdr3_aa: CASSYQGDEKLFF

j_call: TRBJ2-7
clone_size: .
v_call: TRBV5-1
d_call: .
cdr3_nt: TGCGCCAGCAGCTTAGGGGCCTACGAGCAGTACTTC
cdr3_aa: CASSLGAYEQYF

j_call: TRBJ2-2
clone_size: .
v_call: TRBV6-1
d_call: TRBD2
cdr3_nt: TGTGCCAGCAGTGAATTCGGGGGGGACACCGGGGAGCTGTTTTTT
cdr3_aa: CASSEFGGDTGELFF

j_call: TRBJ2-2
clone_size: .
v_call: TRBV5-5
d_call: TRBD2
cdr3_nt: TGTGCCAGCTCCCCTGGGAGGGTAACCGGGGAGCTGTTTTTT
cdr3_aa: CASSPGRVTGELFF

j_call: TRBJ1-1
clone_size: .
v_call: TRBV19
d_call: TRBD1
cdr3_nt: TGTGCCAGTAGGATGGGGACAGGAAGGAACACTGAAGCTTTCTTT
cdr3_aa: CASRMGTGRNTEAFF

j_call: TRBJ2-5
clone_size: .
v_call: TRBV7-7
d_call: TRBD2
cdr3_nt: TGTGCTAGCAGCCCGTGGACTAGCGGCCAAGAGACCCAGTACTTC
cdr3_aa: CASSPWTSGQETQYF

j_call: TRBJ2-1
clone_size: .
v_call: TRBV7-2
d_call: .
cdr3_nt: TGTGCCAGCAGCCGCAGCGGATCCCAAGGGAATGAGCAGTTCTTC
cdr3_aa: CASSRSGSQGNEQFF

j_call: TRBJ2-3
clone_size: .
v_call: TRBV6-4
d_call: TRBD2
cdr3_nt: TGTGCCAGCAGTGACTCGAGACTAGCGGGAGGTATCACAGATACGCAGTATTTT
cdr3_aa: CASSDSRLAGGITDTQYF

j_call: TRBJ2-3
clone_size: .
v_call: TRBV29-1
d_call: TRBD2
cdr3_nt: TGCAGCGGTTTAAAACTAGCGGGGCGGGCGGATACGCAGTATTTT
cdr3_aa: CSGLKLAGRADTQYF

j_call: TRBJ2-1
clone_size: .
v_call: TRBV7-9
d_call: TRBD2
cdr3_nt: TGTGCCAGCAGCTTAGCCCGGGGGGGCGGTTTATATGAGCAGTTCTTC
cdr3_aa: CASSLARGGGLYEQFF

j_call: TRBJ2-5
clone_size: .
v_call: TRBV6-1
d_call: TRBD1
cdr3_nt: TGTGCCAGCAGTTCACAGGGGTCGATGAGAGAGACCCAGTACTTC
cdr3_aa: CASSSQGSMRETQYF

j_call: TRBJ1-2
clone_size: .
v_call: TRBV6-5
d_call: .
cdr3_nt: TGTGCCAGCAGTTACTCGAGGGCGGACTATGGCTACACCTTC
cdr3_aa: CASSYSRADYGYTF

j_call: TRBJ1-2
clone_size: .
v_call: TRBV5-5
d_call: .
cdr3_nt: TGTGCCAGCAGCCTGGGGGAGGCCGCATACTATGGCTACACCTTC
cdr3_aa: CASSLGEAAYYGYTF

j_call: TRBJ1-5
clone_size: .
v_call: TRBV6-5
d_call: .
cdr3_nt: TGTGCCAGCCGTAGGGATAGCAATCAGCCCCAGCATTTT
cdr3_aa: CASRRDSNQPQHF

j_call: TRBJ2-1
clone_size: .
v_call: TRBV5-8
d_call: TRBD1
cdr3_nt: TGTGCCAGCAGCTTGTCCTTCGGGACAGGGGAGGGAAATGAGCAGTTCTTC
cdr3_aa: CASSLSFGTGEGNEQFF

j_call: TRBJ1-1
clone_size: .
v_call: TRBV7-9
d_call: .
cdr3_nt: TGTGCCAGCAGCTTAGTAGGCGGCAGGGTGGGCACTGAAGCTTTCTTT
cdr3_aa: CASSLVGGRVGTEAFF

j_call: TRBJ1-1
clone_size: .
v_call: TRBV9
d_call: .
cdr3_nt: TGTGCCAGCAGCCCCAACACTGAAGCTTTCTTT
cdr3_aa: CASSPNTEAFF

j_call: TRBJ2-5
clone_size: .
v_call: TRBV5-4
d_call: TRBD1
cdr3_nt: TGTGCCAGCAGCCAGGGACAGCTACAAGAGACCCAGTACTTC
cdr3_aa: CASSQGQLQETQYF